Below, 8 T cell receptor beta chains from the same sample are listed, as sequenced in a study of cytomegalovirus exposure and HLA in healthy donors. Vbeta (60) and Jbeta (13) primers were used in the PCR. Produced via immunoSEQ multiplex PCR; TCRdb's table is partial and in-frame only. This sample has about 100,000 clones, with 70% to 85% found just once. Sequences were obtained from PBMCs. All receptors derive from a woman under 30 in good health and CMV-seronegative.

This sequence joins TRBV28 and TRBJ2-2; 7 bases are a match to TRBD1. V trimming: 6 bases; J trimming: 5 bases; junction bases outside the gene matches: 9. The CDR3 loop spans 15 amino acids. The V gene's germline CDR1 is MDHEN and CDR2 SYDVKM. The CDR3 loop is CASRLSGGRTGELFF. CDR3 DNA: TGTGCCAGCAGACTTTCAGGGGGTCGAACCGGGGAGCTGTTTTTT.

The V call is TRBV19, the J call TRBJ1-3; tentative D call: TRBD1 (6 bases). V dropped 2 bases and J dropped 2 bases, with 7 bases sitting between them. CDR3 size: 14 residues. The germline V gene encodes CDR1 LNHDA and CDR2 SQIVND (reference sequence). The CDR3, as DNA: TGTGCCAGTAGTATACCAGGGGCTGGAAACACCATATATTTT. It yields the protein CASSIPGAGNTIYF.

This clone was seen a single time. The chain carries TRBV18 and TRBJ2-7; TRBD2 agrees at 10 bases. This CDR3 comprises 19 residues. Germline trimming cut 3 bases from V and 2 bases from J; bases unmatched to any gene: 16. CDR1 and CDR2 from the germline V gene are KGHSH and LQKENI. The DNA of the CDR3 is TGTGCCAGCTCACCCCTAGCGGGAGCTCCAGGGCCACTTACCTACGAGCAGTACTTC. Translated, it gives CASSPLAGAPGPLTYEQYF.

This chain uses TRBV5-1 with TRBJ2-3; 16 bases agree with TRBD2. Germline V gives CDR1 SGHRS, CDR2 YFSETQ. There are 17 residues in the CDR3. Germline trimming cut 3 bases from V and 6 bases from J; bases unmatched to any gene: 7. The CDR3 DNA reads TGCGCCAGCAGCTGGGGACTAGCGGGGGGGCTCCCGGATACGCAGTATTTT. As protein: CASSWGLAGGLPDTQYF.

This clone was recorded once. J is TRBJ2-1 and V is TRBV7-9; 7 bases are a match to TRBD2. CDR1 is SEHNR, CDR2 FQNEAQ, per germline (reference sequence). Losses at the gene ends were 5 bases for V and 3 bases for J; bases not matched to a gene: 7. This CDR3 is 15 amino acids long. This CDR3 reads CASSPRGLVYNEQFF. The CDR3 DNA is TGTGCCAGCAGCCCCAGAGGACTAGTCTACAATGAGCAGTTCTTC.

The rearrangement uses TRBV12-1 and TRBJ1-2. TRBV12-1 is assigned pseudogene status. The CDR3 has 14 amino acids. This CDR3 reads CASRGEGVGYGYTF. In DNA form, the CDR3 reads TGTGCCAGCAGGGGGGAGGGGGTGGGCTATGGCTACACCTTC.

This rearrangement joins TRBV5-1 to TRBJ2-5, with D unclear. Germline-derived CDR1 and CDR2 are SGHRS and YFSETQ. The V gene lost 7 bases and the J gene lost 5 bases, with 12 bases spanning the gap. The CDR3 length is 12 residues. The CDR3 DNA sequence: TGCGCCAGCGCGAAACTGGGCGAGACCCAGTACTTC. Encoded protein: CASAKLGETQYF.

This rearrangement joins TRBV5-1 to TRBJ2-3; D call uncertain. Germline CDR1 and CDR2: SGHRS and YFSETQ. The V gene lost 7 bases and the J gene lost 0 bases, with 15 bases spanning the gap. The CDR3 runs to 15 residues. This chain's CDR3 is CASARDGVSTDTQYF. As DNA, the CDR3 is TGCGCCAGCGCAAGAGACGGAGTCAGCACAGATACGCAGTATTTT.